This record looks at one TCR beta chain sequence and its context. The sample belongs to a study of cytomegalovirus exposure and HLA in healthy donors. Trimming took 6 bases from V and 3 from J; bases not matched to a gene: 6. The CDR3 has 14 residues. Per germline, CDR1 MNHEY and CDR2 SMNVEV (reference sequence). Sequencing used immunoSEQ multiplex PCR; TCRdb keeps in-frame clones, though not all of them. The sample includes hundreds of thousands of clones, around 86% seen only once; the top ten take roughly 0.83%. Sequencing was performed on PBMCs. The sequence came from a young woman in good health and CMV-seronegative. This chain links TRBV27 with TRBJ1-1; 8 bases agree with TRBD1. The CDR3 spells CASSRGRGDTEAFF. In DNA, the CDR3 is TGTGCCAGCAGCAGGGGGCGCGGGGACACTGAAGCTTTCTTT.